The entry below describes one TCR beta chain. This sample was included in a study of shared clonotypes between healthy human individuals. The protocol was immunoSEQ multiplex PCR, while the TCRdb copy is restricted to in-frame clones and leaves out a portion. The sample has over a million clones; roughly 74% are singletons. The CDR3 sequence is 14 residues long. V was trimmed by 0 bases and J by 8 bases, leaving 13 bases between them. The germline V gene encodes CDR1 SGHVS and CDR2 FQNEAQ. The sequence derives from a man between 18 and 29 years old in good health. Some clones in this sample may be carry-over from other donors' samples. Sequenced: memory CD4+ T cells from PBMCs. Subset: CD45RA-negative fraction. V usage is TRBV7-8 and J usage is TRBJ1-2; no clear D gene. In nucleotides, the CDR3 is TGTGCCAGCAGCTTAGCCTCGGACGGCCGAGGCTACACCTTC. It is translated as CASSLASDGRGYTF.